The clone carrying this TCR beta chain came up once. The target antigen is unknown. In the naive CD8 group, cells lacked CD45RO and were positively selected for CCR7, so terminally differentiated effector memory CD45RA+ cells were left out. Looked up from germline, CDR1 is SGHTA and CDR2 is FQGNSA. The CDR3 runs 12 residues. The V and J ends lost 1 base and 9 bases respectively, with 9 bases between them. Some clones are missing from TCRdb's copy, which holds only in-frame ones; the method was immunoSEQ multiplex PCR. The top ten clones hold about 1.1% of a sample with millions of clones, approximately 94% of them seen once. The data are from a study of shared clonotypes between healthy human individuals. Overall study results and limits: Clonotype sharing among donors was thought likely to change with sequencing depth. Shared across a few donors were roughly 5.3% of the naive CD4 clonotypes. Generation probabilities were higher for clonotypes shared across all four sorted-subset donors than for unshared ones.

This sequence originates from a man younger than 35 in good health. This rearrangement joins TRBV7-2 to TRBJ2-5; D uncertain. Source material: naive CD8+ T cells sorted from blood. The CDR3 nucleotides read TGTGCCAGCAGCTTAGAGGCCGTGTCCCAGTACTTC. Translated, it gives CASSLEAVSQYF.